The source of this TCR beta chain is a study of cytotoxic CD8 clonotypes in ibrutinib-treated CLL. Across the study: Response samples were drawn at a median of around 11 months of treatment, range 6 to 36.

This clone came up a few times. As yet, its antigen is unknown. TCRdb's table, derived via immunoSEQ multiplex PCR, lists solely in-frame clones and lacks some. This sample has 90,000 to 150,000 clones, with roughly 60% found just once. General study results and limits: Baseline values of clonality outstripped age-matched healthy donors and followed circulating CD8+ T-cell counts. Clonality grew at ibrutinib response; at progression, it decreased back toward baseline. The clonality rise at ibrutinib response reflected private clonotype expansion.

The starting material was PBMCs, obtained after 24 months of ibrutinib treatment. The receptor's source is a human donor with chronic lymphocytic leukemia.

The CDR3 DNA is TGCAGCGTAGCCACAGGGTTGGGGGAGACCCAGTACTTC. Translation gives CSVATGLGETQYF. This chain uses TRBV29-1 with TRBJ2-5, with D possibly being TRBD1 (6 bases). Trimming stripped 6 bases from V and 5 bases from J, with 16 bases between. There are 13 residues in the CDR3. Germline CDR1 is SQVTM and CDR2 is ANQGSEA.